This T cell receptor beta chain originates from a study of OX40 agonist ivuxolimab in advanced cancers. Per germline, CDR1 MDHEN and CDR2 SYDVKM. With V trimmed by 7 bases and J by 2 bases, 12 bases remained unmatched. The CDR3 spans 16 residues. Study-wide findings and caveats: The average count of expanded clones was higher among CD8+ T cells than among CD4+.

Sequenced by immunoSEQ multiplex PCR; TCRdb stores in-frame clones only, minus some. The data contain tens of thousands of clones, approximately 86% of them singletons. This clone was observed a single time. Its antigen is currently unknown. The sequence was collected from an adult with an advanced solid tumor such as melanoma, head and neck, liver or kidney cancer. The gene calls are TRBV28 and TRBJ2-7; 9 nucleotides match TRBD1. The sequenced sample was CD4+ or CD8+ T cells sorted from blood, obtained in a trial of the OX40 agonist ivuxolimab. DNA for the CDR3: TGTGCCAGCAACCCTCTCGGGACAGGGAATCCCTACGAGCAGTACTTC. It codes for CASNPLGTGNPYEQYF.